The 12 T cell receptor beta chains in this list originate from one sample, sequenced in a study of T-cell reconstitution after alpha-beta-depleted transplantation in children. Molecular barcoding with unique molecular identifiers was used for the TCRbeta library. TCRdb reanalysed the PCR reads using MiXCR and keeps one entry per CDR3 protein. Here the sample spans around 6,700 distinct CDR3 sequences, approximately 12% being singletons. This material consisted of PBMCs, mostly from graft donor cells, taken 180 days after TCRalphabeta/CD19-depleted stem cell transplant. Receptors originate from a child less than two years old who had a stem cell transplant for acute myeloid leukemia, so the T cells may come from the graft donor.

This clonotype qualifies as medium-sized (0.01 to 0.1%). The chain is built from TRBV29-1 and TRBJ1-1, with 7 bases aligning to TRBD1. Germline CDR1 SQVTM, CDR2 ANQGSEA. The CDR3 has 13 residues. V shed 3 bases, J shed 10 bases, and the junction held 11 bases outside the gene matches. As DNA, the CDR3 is TGCAGCGTTGAGTTGTTCCAGGGGGTAGGAGCTTTCTTT. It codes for CSVELFQGVGAFF.

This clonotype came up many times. CDR3 amino acids: CASSLAGGPYNSPLHF. The CDR3 DNA sequence: TGTGCCAGCAGTTTAGCAGGGGGCCCCTATAATTCACCCCTCCACTTT. The chain has TRBV28 and TRBJ1-6; 8 positions agree with TRBD1. Looked up from germline, CDR1 is MDHEN and CDR2 is SYDVKM. This CDR3 spans 16 amino acids. Trimming cost V 2 bases and J 2 bases; bases outside gene matches: 2.

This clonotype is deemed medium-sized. The CDR3 loop reads CASSLVPPTGFPYEQYF. CDR3 nucleotide sequence: TGTGCCAGCAGCCTCGTGCCGCCGACAGGTTTTCCCTACGAGCAGTACTTC. The chain carries TRBV7-9 and TRBJ2-7; maybe TRBD1 (6 bases). Between the trimmed V and J ends, which lost 5 bases and 2 bases, there was a span of 22 bases. CDR1 is SEHNR and CDR2 is FQNEAQ in the germline V gene (reference sequence). This CDR3 region has 17 residues.

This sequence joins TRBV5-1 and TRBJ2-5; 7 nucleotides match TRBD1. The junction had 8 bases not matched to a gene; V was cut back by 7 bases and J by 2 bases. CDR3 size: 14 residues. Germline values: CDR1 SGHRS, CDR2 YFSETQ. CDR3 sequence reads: CASGTGTAQETQYF. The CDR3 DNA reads TGCGCCAGCGGCACTGGGACAGCTCAAGAGACCCAGTACTTC.

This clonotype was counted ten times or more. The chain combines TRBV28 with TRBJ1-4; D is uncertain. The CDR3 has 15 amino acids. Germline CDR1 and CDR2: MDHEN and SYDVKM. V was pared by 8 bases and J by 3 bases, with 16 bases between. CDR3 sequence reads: CASVGIATANEKLFF. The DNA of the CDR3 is TGTGCCAGCGTTGGGATCGCGACTGCTAATGAAAAACTGTTTTTT.

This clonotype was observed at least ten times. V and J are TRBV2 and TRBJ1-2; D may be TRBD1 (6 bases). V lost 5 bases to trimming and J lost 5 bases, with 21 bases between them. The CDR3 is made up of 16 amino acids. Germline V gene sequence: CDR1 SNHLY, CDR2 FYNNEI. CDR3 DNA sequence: TGTGCCAGCAGTCCTACCGGACAGCCTATCGGGTATGGCTACACCTTC. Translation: CASSPTGQPIGYGYTF.

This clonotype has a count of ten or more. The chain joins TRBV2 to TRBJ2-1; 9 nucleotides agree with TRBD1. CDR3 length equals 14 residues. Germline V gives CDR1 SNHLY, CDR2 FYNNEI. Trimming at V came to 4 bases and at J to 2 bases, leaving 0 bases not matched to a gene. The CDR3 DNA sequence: TGTGCCAGCAGTGGACAGGGGGCCTACAATGAGCAGTTCTTC. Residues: CASSGQGAYNEQFF. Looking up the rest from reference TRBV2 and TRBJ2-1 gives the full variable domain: EPEVTQTPSHQVTQMGQEVILRCVPISNHLYFYWYRQILGQKVEFLVSFYNNEISEKSEIFDDQFSVERPDGSNFTLKIRSTKLEDSAMYFCASSGQGAYNEQFFGPGTRLTVL.

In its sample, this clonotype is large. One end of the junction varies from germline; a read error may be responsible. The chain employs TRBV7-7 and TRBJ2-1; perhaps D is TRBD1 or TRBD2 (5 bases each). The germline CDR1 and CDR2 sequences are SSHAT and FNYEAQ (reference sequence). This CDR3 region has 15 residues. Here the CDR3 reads CASSRQTTSYNEQFF. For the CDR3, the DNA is TGTGCTAGCAGCCGACAGACTACCTCCTACAATGAGCAGTTCTTC. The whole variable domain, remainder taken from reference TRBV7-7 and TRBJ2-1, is GAGVSQSPRYKVTKRGQDVTLRCDPISSHATLYWYQQALGQGPEFLTYFNYEAQPDKSGLPSDRFSAERPEGSISTLTIQRTEQRDSAMYRCASSRQTTSYNEQFFGPGTRLTVL.

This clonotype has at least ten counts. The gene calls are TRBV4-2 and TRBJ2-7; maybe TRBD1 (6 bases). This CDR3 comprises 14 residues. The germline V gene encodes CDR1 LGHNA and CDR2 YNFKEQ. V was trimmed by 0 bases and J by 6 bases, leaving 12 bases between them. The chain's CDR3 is CASSQDPQGFEQYF. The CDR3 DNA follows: TGTGCCAGCAGCCAAGATCCTCAGGGGTTCGAGCAGTACTTC.

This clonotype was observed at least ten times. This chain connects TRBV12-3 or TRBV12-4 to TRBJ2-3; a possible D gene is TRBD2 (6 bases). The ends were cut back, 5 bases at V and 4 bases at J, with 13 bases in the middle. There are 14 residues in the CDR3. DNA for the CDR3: TGTGCCAGCAGTACCACTAGCCATTCAGATACGCAGTATTTT. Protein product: CASSTTSHSDTQYF.

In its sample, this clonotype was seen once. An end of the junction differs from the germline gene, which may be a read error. In nucleotides, the CDR3 is TGCGCCAACAGCCGCGGACCGACGGATCAGCCCCAGCATTTT. The encoded protein is CANSRGPTDQPQHF. The genes are TRBV4-1 and TRBJ1-5, with D unresolved. CDR1 is MGHRA, CDR2 YSYEKL, per germline. The CDR3 has 14 amino acids.

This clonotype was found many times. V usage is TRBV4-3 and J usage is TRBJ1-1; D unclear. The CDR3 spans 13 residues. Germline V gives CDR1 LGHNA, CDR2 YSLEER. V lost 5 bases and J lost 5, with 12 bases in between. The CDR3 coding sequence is TGCGCCAGCAGCGTCTGGTGGGGAACTGAAGCTTTCTTT. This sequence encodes CASSVWWGTEAFF.